This TCR beta chain derives from a study of CD8+ T cells in alopecia areata. Overall study: Tofacitinib administration to treated patients was oral, at 5 to 10 mg twice daily. Treatment with tofacitinib (6 to 18 months) was followed by 6 months off drug. Study observations and caveats: During tofacitinib treatment, many expanded lesional clones remained in scalp and blood.

Treatment: oral pan-JAK inhibitor, 5-10 mg twice daily. cDNA serving as the sequencing template came from extracted, reverse transcribed RNA. The method was immunoSEQ multiplex PCR; TCRdb's version includes in-frame clones alone and lacks a portion of them. This table has some 160,000 clones, roughly 65% appearing once. In regard to this clone: Antigen unknown. Other DNA sequences in the same sample also yield this CDR3.

Sequenced here: CD4+ T cells sorted from blood, sampled at week 4, from a patient treated with tofacitinib. This receptor was taken from a human donor with alopecia areata.

DNA of the CDR3: TGCAGCGTTCGCGATGGCGGAAATCAGCCCCAGCATTTT. Translated, it gives CSVRDGGNQPQHF. The V call is TRBV29-1, the J call TRBJ1-5; D call uncertain. Germline V gene data show CDR1 as SQVTM and CDR2 as ANQGSEA. This CDR3 has 13 amino acids. The V and J ends lost 5 bases and 4 bases respectively, with 12 bases between them.